This T cell receptor (beta chain) stems from a study of CD8+ T cells in alopecia areata. About the research overall: Tofacitinib administration persisted for 6 to 18 months, succeeded by 6 months off drug. The SALT score measured affected scalp surface percentage in treated patients.

From germline, CDR1 is SGHNT and CDR2 YENEEA. V lost 5 bases to trimming and J lost 3 bases, with 17 bases between them. The CDR3 consists of 16 residues. The sample's treatment: oral pan-JAK inhibitor, 5-10 mg twice daily. RNA extraction was followed by reverse transcription into cDNA, which acted as the sequencing template. Only in-frame clones appear in the TCRdb table, and some are missing; sequencing was by immunoSEQ multiplex PCR. The sample includes approximately 150,000 clones, 70% to 90% of them seen just once. The source of this sequence is a human donor with alopecia areata. The chain is built from TRBV11-3 and TRBJ2-1, with D tentatively TRBD2 (6 bases). Sequencing was performed on CD8+ T cells sorted from blood, taken at week 4, from a patient treated with tofacitinib. The chain's CDR3 is CASSPTTGSVYNEQFF. As DNA, the CDR3 is TGTGCCAGCAGCCCAACAACCGGGAGTGTCTACAATGAGCAGTTCTTC. Combining the CDR3 with reference TRBV11-3 and TRBJ2-1 gives the whole variable domain EAGVVQSPRYKIIEKKQPVAFWCNPISGHNTLYWYLQNLGQGPELLIRYENEEAVDDSQLPKDRFSAERLKGVDSTLKIQPAELGDSAVYLCASSPTTGSVYNEQFFGPGTRLTVL.